The source of this TCR beta chain is a study of vaccination and CD4 T cells after COVID-19. Turning to the study itself: Ranging from 14 to 241, the interval between dose two and post-vaccine sampling had a median of 72 days. Regarding the study as a whole: Looking at convalescent patients, a median about 90% of reactive clones were present only post-vaccination.

Details on this clonotype: Its antigen is not known.

The V end was cut by 0 bases, the J end by 2 bases, with 10 bases between. Germline V gene sequence: CDR1 SGHNT, CDR2 YYREEE (reference sequence). This CDR3 is 15 amino acids long. Oncomine TCR Beta short-read sequencing was applied to DNA from cultured CD4+ T cells. TCRdb re-analysed the PCR reads in MiXCR, keeping a single row per CDR3 protein. The table has about 20,000 distinct CDR3 sequences, about 45% seen once; the top ten hold around 12%. This sample's treatment: 10-day PBMC culture with coronavirus spike peptide pools or control peptides (ViraFEST assay). Using peptide pools, antigen-specific T cells were expanded in ViraFEST before TCRs were sequenced. Investigators isolated CD4+ T cells by negative selection after less than twelve days of culture.

Sequencing input: CD4+ T cells from blood, cultured in vitro. The chain couples TRBV5-4 to TRBJ2-3; no definite D call. This sequence was found in a human donor who had recovered from COVID-19. CDR3 residues: CASSLVDLSTDTQYF. The CDR3 DNA follows: TGTGCCAGCAGCTTGGTAGACCTATCCACAGATACGCAGTATTTT.